Sequencing of this TCR beta chain was carried out in a study of CD8 T cells in Susac syndrome. The patients who served as multiple sclerosis controls were treatment-naive and had stable or active relapsing-remitting disease that fulfilled the revised McDonald criteria. Negative isolation was used for CD8+ and CD4+ T cells, and FACS enrichment was applied to TEMRA cells. An input of about 0.5 to 1 ug of RNA was subjected to reverse transcription using random hexamers. TCRdb itself ran the immunoSEQ multiplex PCR reads through MiXCR, one entry per CDR3 protein. The table includes about 180,000 distinct CDR3 sequences, more than 90% detected once. The receptor was derived from a human donor with multiple sclerosis. Sequencing was done on a sample of CD4+ T cells from PBMCs.

The CDR3 nucleotides are TGCAGCGTTGCTGACTATGGCTACACCTTC. Amino acids: CSVADYGYTF. The rearrangement links TRBV29-1 to TRBJ1-2; D gene unclear. Germline CDR1 is SQVTM and CDR2 is ANQGSEA. The CDR3 totals 10 residues. V lost 4 bases to trimming and J lost 3 bases, with 3 bases between them.